A selection of T cell receptor beta chains follows, all from one sample in a study of cytomegalovirus exposure and HLA in healthy donors. Data came from immunoSEQ multiplex PCR; TCRdb stores just in-frame clones and leaves some out. The sample consists of about 160,000 clones, roughly 80% of them appearing once. The specimen was PBMCs. These TCRs come from a male donor in good health and CMV-seropositive. The CDR3 runs from the conserved cysteine through the conserved F or W. D genes are given only for firm matches. The size entry is marked missing in some rows and otherwise reads once, few, many or a size class.

d_call	v_call	j_call	clone_size	cdr3_aa	cdr3_nt
TRBD2	TRBV5-1	TRBJ2-3	-	CASSLGLAPASTDTQYF	TGCGCCAGCAGCCTGGGACTAGCGCCAGCTAGCACAGATACGCAGTATTTT
-	TRBV2	TRBJ1-5	-	CASSIRTAVEPQHF	TGTGCCAGCAGTATAAGAACAGCAGTCGAGCCCCAGCATTTT
-	TRBV5-1	TRBJ1-4	-	CASSLFGRAGNEKLFF	TGCGCCAGCAGCTTGTTTGGTCGGGCAGGGAATGAAAAACTGTTTTTT
TRBD1	TRBV9	TRBJ1-5	-	CASGSGQGNHQPQHF	TGTGCCAGCGGATCGGGACAGGGGAATCATCAGCCCCAGCATTTT
-	TRBV19	TRBJ1-5	-	CASWSGSAQPQHF	TGTGCCAGTTGGTCAGGATCGGCTCAGCCCCAGCATTTT
TRBD1	TRBV11-2	TRBJ1-1	few	CASSSTGGEAFF	TGTGCCAGCAGCTCGACAGGGGGAGAAGCTTTCTTT
-	TRBV7-9	TRBJ1-1	-	CASSPTSTEAFF	TGTGCCAGCAGCCCTACTAGCACTGAAGCTTTCTTT
-	TRBV20-1	TRBJ2-7	-	CSANPFGEQYF	TGCAGTGCCAATCCCTTCGGCGAGCAGTACTTC
-	TRBV6-5	TRBJ1-2	-	CASSYTGRENGYTF	TGTGCCAGCAGTTACACGGGGAGGGAAAATGGCTACACCTTC
TRBD2	TRBV5-1	TRBJ2-7	once	CASSLLGGLFYEQYF	TGCGCCAGCAGCTTGTTGGGAGGGTTATTCTACGAGCAGTACTTC
TRBD1	TRBV10-1	TRBJ2-7	-	CARRQGVTYEQYF	TGCGCCAGGAGACAGGGAGTTACCTACGAGCAGTACTTC
TRBD1	TRBV30	TRBJ1-2	-	CALTLGQGYTNYGYTF	TGTGCCCTTACTCTAGGACAGGGATACACTAACTATGGCTACACCTTC
TRBD2	TRBV9	TRBJ2-7	-	CASSVEAGATKRTYEQYF	TGTGCCAGCAGCGTAGAAGCGGGGGCGACTAAGAGAACCTACGAGCAGTACTTC
TRBD2	TRBV6-6	TRBJ2-4	-	CASSPTLAGGSEYF	TGTGCCAGCAGTCCCACTCTAGCGGGAGGGTCTGAGTACTTC
TRBD2	TRBV10-1	TRBJ2-2	-	CASSDLAGQNTGELFF	TGCGCCAGCAGTGATTTAGCGGGACAGAACACCGGGGAGCTGTTTTTT
-	TRBV5-1	TRBJ2-7	-	CASSSVGRERHPTYEQYF	TGCGCCAGCAGCTCAGTGGGTCGGGAACGGCACCCAACCTACGAGCAGTACTTC
TRBD2	TRBV7-7	TRBJ2-3	-	CASSPTSGGARDTQYF	TGTGCCAGCAGTCCGACTAGCGGGGGGGCCAGAGATACGCAGTATTTT
TRBD2	TRBV10-1	TRBJ2-1	-	CASSERRGVGHREQFF	TGCGCCAGCAGTGAGAGGCGGGGGGTGGGGCACAGGGAGCAGTTCTTC
-	TRBV5-4	TRBJ1-3	-	CASSSLTETRSGNTIYF	TGTGCCAGCAGCTCCCTGACGGAGACCCGCTCTGGAAACACCATATATTTT
TRBD2	TRBV6-6	TRBJ2-1	-	CASSYRTSRDNEQFF	TGTGCCAGCAGTTACAGGACTAGCAGGGACAATGAGCAGTTCTTC
TRBD1	TRBV18	TRBJ2-1	-	CASSPDRGNEQFF	TGTGCCAGCTCACCGGACAGGGGGAATGAGCAGTTCTTC
TRBD1	TRBV4-1	TRBJ2-7	-	CASSQSQTGHRSYEQYF	TGCGCCAGCAGCCAATCCCAGACAGGGCACCGCTCCTACGAGCAGTACTTC
-	TRBV6-5	TRBJ1-4	few	CASSYSGGHPNEKLFF	TGTGCCAGCAGTTACTCAGGCGGGCACCCTAATGAAAAACTGTTTTTT
TRBD1	TRBV7-2	TRBJ2-7	-	CASRGQGFPSYEQYF	TGTGCCAGCAGGGGACAGGGATTCCCTTCCTACGAGCAGTACTTC
TRBD1	TRBV5-4	TRBJ1-2	-	CASSLVRGPYYGYTF	TGTGCCAGCAGCTTGGTCAGGGGGCCCTACTATGGCTACACCTTC
TRBD1	TRBV6-5	TRBJ1-1	-	CASSYTGVTEAFF	TGTGCCAGCAGTTATACAGGGGTCACTGAAGCTTTCTTT
TRBD1	TRBV5-5	TRBJ1-2	-	CASSVQGALDGYTF	TGTGCCAGCAGCGTCCAGGGGGCTCTCGATGGCTACACCTTC
-	TRBV27	TRBJ1-5	-	CASSFQYSNQPQHF	TGTGCCAGCAGTTTTCAGTATAGCAATCAGCCCCAGCATTTT
TRBD2	TRBV7-6	TRBJ2-5	few	CASSLAVSGGPQETQYF	TGTGCCAGCAGCTTAGCGGTTAGCGGGGGTCCCCAAGAGACCCAGTACTTC
-	TRBV9	TRBJ2-3	-	CASSVGRGTTDTQYF	TGTGCCAGCAGCGTAGGAAGGGGTACCACAGATACGCAGTATTTT
-	TRBV18	TRBJ1-1	-	CASSPAGNTEAFF	TGTGCCAGCTCACCGGCGGGGAACACTGAAGCTTTCTTT
TRBD1	TRBV18	TRBJ1-1	once	CASKPGQGNTEAFF	TGTGCCAGCAAGCCGGGACAGGGGAACACTGAAGCTTTCTTT
-	TRBV5-1	TRBJ2-3	-	CASSLEPTGVNTDTQYF	TGCGCCAGCAGCTTGGAGCCTACGGGAGTCAACACAGATACGCAGTATTTT
-	TRBV11-2	TRBJ2-7	-	CASSLEQVATSEQYF	TGTGCCAGCAGCTTAGAACAGGTGGCCACTTCCGAGCAGTACTTC
TRBD1	TRBV30	TRBJ1-2	-	CAWSPGQNNYGYTF	TGTGCCTGGAGTCCGGGACAGAATAACTATGGCTACACCTTC
-	TRBV10-1	TRBJ2-3	-	CASSERGQRADTQYF	TGCGCCAGCAGTGAGAGAGGCCAGCGGGCAGATACGCAGTATTTT
-	TRBV7-2	TRBJ2-1	-	CASSFQVRGYNEQFF	TGTGCCAGCAGCTTTCAGGTTCGAGGGTACAATGAGCAGTTCTTC
-	TRBV27	TRBJ1-2	-	CASSPNREFIYGYTF	TGTGCCAGCAGTCCCAACAGGGAATTTATTTATGGCTACACCTTC
-	TRBV9	TRBJ1-6	-	CASSVTTGNNSPLHF	TGTGCCAGCAGCGTAACAACAGGGAATAATTCACCCCTCCACTTT
TRBD2	TRBV7-2	TRBJ2-7	-	CASSPPGGTYEQYF	TGTGCCAGCAGCCCTCCGGGAGGCACCTACGAGCAGTACTTC
TRBD2	TRBV6-1	TRBJ2-1	-	CASGGDYSYNEQFF	TGTGCCAGCGGGGGGGACTATTCCTACAATGAGCAGTTCTTC
-	TRBV5-1	TRBJ1-3	-	CASSLASTDYGNTIYF	TGCGCCAGCAGCTTGGCCAGTACAGACTATGGAAACACCATATATTTT
TRBD1	TRBV4-3	TRBJ2-7	-	CASSPRTGNYEQYF	TGCGCCAGCAGCCCACGGACAGGGAACTACGAGCAGTACTTC
TRBD2	TRBV6-1	TRBJ2-1	-	CASSPGSGDYNEQFF	TGTGCCAGCAGCCCAGGGAGCGGGGACTACAATGAGCAGTTCTTC
-	TRBV28	TRBJ1-5	-	CASSLVGVQPQHF	TGTGCCAGCAGTTTAGTAGGGGTTCAGCCCCAGCATTTT
TRBD2	TRBV5-1	TRBJ2-3	-	CASSKGLAGDTQYF	TGCGCCAGCAGCAAGGGACTAGCGGGAGATACGCAGTATTTT
-	TRBV6-5	TRBJ1-5	few	CASTSGVEGNQPQHF	TGTGCCAGCACCTCGGGGGTTGAGGGCAATCAGCCCCAGCATTTT
-	TRBV7-2	TRBJ2-1	-	CASSLEMASNEQFF	TGTGCCAGCAGCTTAGAGATGGCTAGCAATGAGCAGTTCTTC
TRBD1	TRBV6-1	TRBJ1-4	-	CASSPGTGWNEELFF	TGTGCCAGCAGCCCCGGGACAGGGTGGAATGAAGAACTGTTTTTT
TRBD2	TRBV9	TRBJ2-3	-	CASSVGLAGGLLTDTQYF	TGTGCCAGCAGCGTAGGGCTAGCGGGGGGGCTTCTAACAGATACGCAGTATTTT
TRBD2	TRBV2	TRBJ2-4	-	CASSEGWGLAGGNIQYF	TGTGCCAGCAGTGAAGGTTGGGGACTAGCGGGGGGAAACATTCAGTACTTC
-	TRBV4-1	TRBJ1-1	-	CASSLTGNTEAFF	TGCGCCAGCAGCCTGACAGGAAACACTGAAGCTTTCTTT
-	TRBV21-1	TRBJ1-2	few	CASSKDGAHYGYTF	TGTGCCAGCAGCAAAGATGGGGCCCACTATGGCTACACCTTC
-	TRBV6-1	TRBJ1-1	-	CASSELQGTEAFF	TGTGCCAGCAGTGAGCTGCAGGGCACTGAAGCTTTCTTT